This T cell receptor (beta chain) was obtained from a study of identifying expanded T cells in peripheral blood. Study outcomes and limitations: Across healthy donors, higher total template counts meant significantly greater roughly two-week count variance.

Collection occurred without any documented infections or immune events in donors. V lost 0 bases and J 0 bases, leaving 12 bases between the germline ends. CDR3 length: 16 amino acids. CDR1 SGHDN and CDR2 FVKESK come from the germline V gene. Sequencing used immunoSEQ multiplex PCR; TCRdb keeps in-frame clones, though not all of them. Among about 110,000 clones, about 85% were seen once, and the ten largest hold around 8.2%. Turning to this clone: The antigen remains undetermined.

Sample: blood. The sequence derives from a person aged 18 to 75 in good health. The gene calls are TRBV14 and TRBJ2-7; no clear D. CDR3 sequence: CASSQDVGSYSYEQYF. The CDR3 DNA is TGTGCCAGCAGCCAAGATGTGGGGTCCTACTCCTACGAGCAGTACTTC.